The next 17 T cell receptor beta chains were all read from a single sample in a study of cytomegalovirus exposure and HLA in healthy donors. The protocol was immunoSEQ multiplex PCR, while the TCRdb copy is restricted to in-frame clones and leaves out a portion. The table includes 98,000 or so clones, nearly 97% detected once. Sequences were obtained from PBMCs. Source of these receptors: a young woman in good health and CMV-seronegative.

This CDR3 is CGYRDSLGGGYTF. In nucleotides, the CDR3 is TGTGGGTATAGGGACAGTCTGGGGGGTGGCTACACCTTC. V gene TRBV6-1 combines with J gene TRBJ1-2; 7 bases agree with TRBD1. The CDR3 sequence is 13 residues long. Germline V gives CDR1 MNHNS, CDR2 SASEGT.

V gene TRBV4-1 combines with J gene TRBJ1-5; D might be TRBD1 (5 bases). Trimming cost V 4 bases and J 6 bases, with 10 bases left between them. Germline V lookup: CDR1 MGHRA, CDR2 YSYEKL. The CDR3 length is 13 residues. The CDR3 spells CASSLGVSQPQHF. The DNA for the CDR3 is TGCGCCAGCAGCCTAGGGGTTAGTCAGCCCCAGCATTTT.

This clone has a single count. J is TRBJ1-6 and V is TRBV30; D not resolved. V was clipped by 3 bases and J by 4 bases, with 19 bases between them. This CDR3 has 17 amino acids. CDR1 and CDR2 (germline): GTSNPN, SVGIG (reference sequence). CDR3 protein: CAWRGTSGPPYNSPLHF. For the CDR3, the DNA is TGTGCCTGGAGAGGCACTTCAGGTCCTCCTTATAATTCACCCCTCCACTTT.

The chain uses TRBV11-3 and TRBJ2-1; 11 bases line up with TRBD2. This CDR3 is 16 amino acids long. The junction had 11 bases not matched to a gene; V was cut back by 5 bases and J by 8 bases. Germline loops: CDR1 SGHNT, CDR2 YENEEA. The CDR3 is CASSLGVSGGADEQFF. DNA of the CDR3: TGTGCCAGCAGCCTAGGGGTTAGCGGGGGGGCCGATGAGCAGTTCTTC.

The chain has TRBV6-6 and TRBJ1-2; D call uncertain. Trimming took 5 bases from V and 4 from J, leaving 11 bases between them. CDR1 and CDR2 from the germline V gene are MNHNY and SVGAGI (reference sequence). CDR3 length equals 13 residues. The CDR3 spells CASSPGLPYGYTF. The CDR3 region has the DNA TGTGCCAGCAGTCCAGGACTGCCCTATGGCTACACCTTC.

V usage is TRBV7-9 and J usage is TRBJ2-2; 8 bases fit TRBD2. In germline, CDR1 is SEHNR, CDR2 FQNEAQ (reference sequence). CDR3 size: 18 residues. The ends lost 2 bases at V and 4 bases at J; junction bases unmatched: 12. DNA of the CDR3: TGTGCCAGCAGCTTAAATGTCCTCGGGGGGGCCTTCACCGGGGAGCTGTTTTTT. It specifies CASSLNVLGGAFTGELFF.

The V call is TRBV7-9, the J call TRBJ2-4, with 11 bases fitting TRBD2. Germline V gene lookup returns CDR1 SEHNR and CDR2 FQNEAQ (reference sequence). This CDR3 is 18 amino acids long. V gave up 5 bases and J gave up 2 bases; unmatched junction bases: 11. The CDR3 loop reads CASSPAQLAGESKNIQYF. The CDR3 nucleotides are TGTGCCAGCAGCCCCGCCCAACTAGCGGGGGAATCCAAAAACATTCAGTACTTC.

CDR3 protein: CASSVGRGNEKLFF. As DNA, the CDR3 is TGTGCCAGCAGCGTAGGACGGGGAAATGAAAAACTGTTTTTT. The chain is built from TRBV9 and TRBJ1-4; D remains ambiguous. The length of the CDR3 is 14 residues. V lost 0 bases and J lost 5, with 8 bases in between. CDR1 is SGDLS and CDR2 is YYNGEE in the germline V gene. The entire variable domain, with the rest obtained from reference TRBV9 and TRBJ1-4, is as follows: DSGVTQTPKHLITATGQRVTLRCSPRSGDLSVYWYQQSLDQGLQFLIQYYNGEERAKGNILERFSAQQFPDLHSELNLSSLELGDSALYFCASSVGRGNEKLFFGSGTQLSVL.

V is TRBV14 and J is TRBJ1-2; D is ambiguous. The CDR3 covers 15 residues. From germline, CDR1 is SGHDN and CDR2 FVKESK. V was pared by 4 bases and J by 0 bases, with 12 bases between. CDR3 sequence (DNA): TGTGCCAGCAGCCCTCGGTCGGTTTCTAACTATGGCTACACCTTC. Translating it yields CASSPRSVSNYGYTF.

Only one count was recorded for this clone. V and J are TRBV18 and TRBJ1-1; D is possibly TRBD1 (6 bases). V was pared by 4 bases and J by 1 base, with 13 bases between. Germline values: CDR1 KGHSH, CDR2 LQKENI. This CDR3 is built from 15 residues. The CDR3 sequence: CASSLYRAGNTEAFF. The CDR3 bases are TGTGCCAGCTCACTATACAGGGCCGGGAACACTGAAGCTTTCTTT.

The chain joins TRBV5-6 to TRBJ2-3; D might be TRBD2 (5 bases). The CDR3 totals 15 residues. Per the germline V gene, CDR1 is SGHDT and CDR2 is YYEEEE. V lost 6 bases and J 0 bases, leaving 14 bases between the germline ends. DNA for the CDR3: TGTGCCAGCACCCTGAGCGGCCTTAGCACAGATACGCAGTATTTT. This gives the protein CASTLSGLSTDTQYF.

The chain recombines TRBV7-8 with TRBJ2-7; 7 positions match TRBD1. The CDR3 loop spans 15 amino acids. V lost 5 bases to trimming and J lost 7 bases; unmatched junction nucleotides: 14. The germline gives CDR1 SGHVS, CDR2 FQNEAQ. In nucleotides, the CDR3 is TGTGCCAGCAGCCTAAAGACAGGGACCCTCCAGGAGCAGTACTTC. Translated: CASSLKTGTLQEQYF.

V gene TRBV9 combines with J gene TRBJ1-2; no clear D. Germline assignment: CDR1 SGDLS and CDR2 YYNGEE. This CDR3 contains 16 residues. V lost 3 bases and J lost 1, with 16 bases in between. The CDR3, as DNA: TGTGCCAGCAGCGCTCACACCGGGTACCGTAACTATGGCTACACCTTC. Its translation: CASSAHTGYRNYGYTF.

The gene calls are TRBV7-2 and TRBJ2-6; D call uncertain. The CDR3 runs to 15 residues. With 1 base removed from V and 3 bases from J, the gap between germline ends came to 7 bases. Looked up from germline, CDR1 is SGHTA and CDR2 is FQGNSA. In nucleotides, the CDR3 is TGTGCCAGCAGCTTAGGAGGCGGTGGGGCCAACGTCCTGACTTTC. Protein sequence: CASSLGGGGANVLTF.

The chain joins TRBV4-1 to TRBJ1-2; D may be TRBD1 (6 bases). Trimming pared 4 bases from V and 4 bases from J, leaving 13 bases between. Germline V gene data show CDR1 as MGHRA and CDR2 as YSYEKL. The CDR3 sequence is 14 residues long. CDR3 bases: TGCGCCAGCAGCCCTGAGGACAGCTTCTATGGCTACACCTTC. This codes for CASSPEDSFYGYTF.

The chain uses TRBV2 and TRBJ2-3; the match to TRBD2 covers 10 bases. The J segment lost 3 bases and the V segment lost 6 bases, leaving 12 bases of the junction unmatched. There are 17 residues in the CDR3. Germline CDR1 and CDR2: SNHLY and FYNNEI. The CDR3 spells CASREANSGGRTDTQYF. The CDR3 DNA sequence: TGTGCCAGCAGAGAGGCTAATAGCGGGGGGAGGACAGATACGCAGTATTTT.

The V gene is TRBV5-1, the J gene TRBJ2-7; 7 nucleotides match TRBD1. J gave up 6 bases and V 4 bases, and 13 bases lay outside the gene matches. CDR3 length: 15 amino acids. Germline V lookup: CDR1 SGHRS, CDR2 YFSETQ. CDR3 nucleotides: TGCGCCAGCAGCGCCGAACCGGGACAGATCGGCGAGCAGTACTTC. This gives the protein CASSAEPGQIGEQYF.